Included here is one T cell receptor beta chain sequence, with context. The source of the sample is a study of blood T cell repertoires in COVID-19. Germline values: CDR1 SGHTS, CDR2 YDEGEE. The CDR3 runs to 14 residues. V lost 4 bases to trimming and J lost 5 bases; unmatched junction nucleotides: 6. Sequencing used immunoSEQ multiplex PCR; TCRdb keeps in-frame clones, though not all of them. The table has fewer than 300,000 clones, around four fifths seen once. V and J are TRBV5-8 and TRBJ2-5, with TRBD1 identical over 9 bases. Sequencing was carried out using peripheral blood. The sequence came from an elderly man with acute or convalescent COVID-19. CDR3 in DNA: TGTGCCAGCAGCCCCCTGGACAGGGGCGAGACCCAGTACTTC. It translates to CASSPLDRGETQYF.